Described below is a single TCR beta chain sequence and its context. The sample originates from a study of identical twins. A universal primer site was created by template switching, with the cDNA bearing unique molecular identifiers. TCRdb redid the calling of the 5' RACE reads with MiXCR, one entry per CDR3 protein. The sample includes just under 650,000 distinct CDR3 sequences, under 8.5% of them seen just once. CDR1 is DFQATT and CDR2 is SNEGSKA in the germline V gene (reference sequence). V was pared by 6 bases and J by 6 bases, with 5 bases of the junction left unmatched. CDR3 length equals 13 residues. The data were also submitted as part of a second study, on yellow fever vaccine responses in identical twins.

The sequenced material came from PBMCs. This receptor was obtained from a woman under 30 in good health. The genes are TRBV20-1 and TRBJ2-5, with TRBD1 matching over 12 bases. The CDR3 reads CSARDRGRQTQYF. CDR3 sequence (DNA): TGCAGTGCGAGGGACAGGGGGCGGCAGACCCAGTACTTC.